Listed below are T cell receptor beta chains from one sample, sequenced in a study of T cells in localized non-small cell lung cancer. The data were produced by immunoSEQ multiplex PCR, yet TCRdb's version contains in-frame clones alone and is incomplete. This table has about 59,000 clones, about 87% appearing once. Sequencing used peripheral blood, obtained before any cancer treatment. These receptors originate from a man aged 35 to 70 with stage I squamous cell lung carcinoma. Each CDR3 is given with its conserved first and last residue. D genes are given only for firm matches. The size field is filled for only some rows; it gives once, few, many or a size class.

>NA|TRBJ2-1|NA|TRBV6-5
CASRPRDSSDEQFF
TGTGCCAGCAGGCCTCGGGACTCGAGCGATGAGCAGTTCTTC
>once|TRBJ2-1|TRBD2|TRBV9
CASSVVGSGRSYNEQFF
TGTGCCAGCAGCGTAGTAGGTAGCGGGAGGTCCTACAATGAGCAGTTCTTC
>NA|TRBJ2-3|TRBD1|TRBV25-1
CASSEGQGDTDTQYF
TGTGCCAGCAGTGAGGGACAGGGGGACACAGATACGCAGTATTTT
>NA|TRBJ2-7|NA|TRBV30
CAWSSVYEQYF
TGTGCCTGGAGTAGTGTATACGAGCAGTACTTC
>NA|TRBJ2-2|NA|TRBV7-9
CASSLAFGTGQSNTGELFF
TGTGCCAGCAGCTTAGCATTCGGAACAGGGCAATCGAACACCGGGGAGCTGTTTTTT
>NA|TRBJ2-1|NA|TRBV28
CASRTYKGDRSYNEQFF
TGTGCCAGCAGGACCTACAAGGGTGACCGCTCCTACAATGAGCAGTTCTTC
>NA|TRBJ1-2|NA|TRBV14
CASSQGVGGWYGYTF
TGTGCCAGCAGCCAAGGCGTAGGCGGGTGGTATGGCTACACCTTC
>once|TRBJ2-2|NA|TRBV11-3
CASSMITGELFF
TGTGCCAGCAGCATGATTACCGGGGAGCTGTTTTTT
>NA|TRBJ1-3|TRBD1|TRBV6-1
CAIRDRGFPGNTIYF
TGTGCCATCCGGGACAGGGGCTTTCCTGGAAACACCATATATTTT
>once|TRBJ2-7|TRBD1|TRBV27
CASSSLPLTRGSDRDYEQYF
TGTGCCAGCAGTTCACTCCCCCTGACCAGGGGATCGGACAGGGACTACGAGCAGTACTTC
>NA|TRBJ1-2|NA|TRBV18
CASSPPGNFLNYGYTF
TGTGCCAGCTCACCCCCGGGGAATTTTCTTAACTATGGCTACACCTTC
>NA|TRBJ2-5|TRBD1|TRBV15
CATSGPTGIQETQYF
TGTGCCACCAGCGGACCGACAGGGATTCAAGAGACCCAGTACTTC
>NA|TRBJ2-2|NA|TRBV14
CASSQIGNTGELFF
TGTGCCAGCAGCCAAATCGGGAACACCGGGGAGCTGTTTTTT
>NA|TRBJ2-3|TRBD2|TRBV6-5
CASSYTFAGGPDTQYF
TGTGCCAGCAGTTACACCTTTGCGGGAGGGCCAGATACGCAGTATTTT
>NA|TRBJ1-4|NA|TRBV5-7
CASSSEVDIRWEKLFF
TGTGCCAGCAGCTCGGAAGTGGACATTAGATGGGAAAAACTGTTTTTT
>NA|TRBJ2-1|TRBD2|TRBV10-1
CASSGTSGRAPYNEQFF
TGCGCCAGCAGTGGGACTAGCGGGAGGGCCCCCTACAATGAGCAGTTCTTC
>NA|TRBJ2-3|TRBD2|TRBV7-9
CASSSGLAIRTDTQYF
TGTGCCAGCAGCTCCGGACTAGCGATTCGCACAGATACGCAGTATTTT
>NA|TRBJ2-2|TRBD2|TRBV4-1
CASSQGSWSSGSANTGELFF
TGCGCCAGCAGCCAAGGGTCCTGGAGTAGCGGGAGTGCGAACACCGGGGAGCTGTTTTTT
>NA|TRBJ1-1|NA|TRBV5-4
CAANSGALNTEAFF
TGTGCCGCAAACTCTGGGGCCTTGAACACTGAAGCTTTCTTT
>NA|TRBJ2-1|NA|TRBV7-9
CASSSDSFEQFF
TGTGCCAGCAGCTCGGACTCCTTTGAGCAGTTCTTC
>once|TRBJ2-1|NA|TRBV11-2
CASSSQRNEQFF
TGTGCCAGCAGCTCCCAGCGGAATGAGCAGTTCTTC
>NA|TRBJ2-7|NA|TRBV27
CASSLTRGNYEQYF
TGTGCCAGCAGTTTGACACGGGGGAACTACGAGCAGTACTTC
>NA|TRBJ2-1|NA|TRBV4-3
CASSQGKGSGNEQFF
TGCGCCAGCAGCCAAGGTAAGGGATCGGGAAATGAGCAGTTCTTC
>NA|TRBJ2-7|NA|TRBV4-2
CASSQVEGGLYEQYF
TGTGCCAGCAGCCAAGTAGAAGGGGGGCTCTACGAGCAGTACTTC
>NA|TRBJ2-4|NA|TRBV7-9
CASGPGGENIQYF
TGTGCCAGCGGGCCAGGCGGAGAGAACATTCAGTACTTC
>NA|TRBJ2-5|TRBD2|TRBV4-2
CASSPPAGVLETQYF
TGTGCCAGCAGTCCACCAGCGGGAGTTCTAGAGACCCAGTACTTC
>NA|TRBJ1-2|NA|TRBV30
CAWKDKGGWRGYTF
TGTGCCTGGAAGGATAAGGGGGGATGGCGTGGCTACACCTTC
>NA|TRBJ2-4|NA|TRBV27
CASTPARGGAKNIQYF
TGTGCCAGCACGCCCGCCCGAGGGGGTGCGAAAAACATTCAGTACTTC
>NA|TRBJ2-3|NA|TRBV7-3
CASSSSHTDTQYF
TGTGCCAGCAGCTCTTCCCACACAGATACGCAGTATTTT
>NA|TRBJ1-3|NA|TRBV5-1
CASSLDSGNTIYF
TGCGCCAGCAGCTTAGACTCTGGAAACACCATATATTTT
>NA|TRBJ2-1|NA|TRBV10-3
CWGFSYNEQFF
TGCTGGGGGTTCTCCTACAATGAGCAGTTCTTC
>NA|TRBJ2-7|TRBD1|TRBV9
CASSTGQVGEQYF
TGTGCCAGCAGCACGGGACAGGTGGGCGAGCAGTACTTC
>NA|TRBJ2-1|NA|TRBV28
CASRDRRSSRNNEQFF
TGTGCCAGCAGGGATCGGCGGAGCTCTAGGAACAATGAGCAGTTCTTC
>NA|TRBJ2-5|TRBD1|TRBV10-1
CASSESTGEKTQYF
TGCGCCAGCAGTGAATCGACAGGGGAAAAGACCCAGTACTTC
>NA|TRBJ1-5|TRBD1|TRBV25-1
CASSPSGAQGGGQPQHF
TGTGCCAGCAGTCCATCAGGCGCACAGGGGGGAGGTCAGCCCCAGCATTTT
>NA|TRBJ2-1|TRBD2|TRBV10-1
CASSESAGGVNEQFF
TGCGCCAGCAGTGAGTCAGCGGGAGGGGTCAATGAGCAGTTCTTC
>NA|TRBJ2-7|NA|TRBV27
CASSGSARGEQYF
TGTGCCAGCAGCGGATCCGCGCGCGGTGAGCAGTACTTC
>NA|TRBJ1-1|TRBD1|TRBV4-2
CASTIRQGTGTEAFF
TGTGCCAGCACGATAAGACAGGGAACCGGCACTGAAGCTTTCTTT